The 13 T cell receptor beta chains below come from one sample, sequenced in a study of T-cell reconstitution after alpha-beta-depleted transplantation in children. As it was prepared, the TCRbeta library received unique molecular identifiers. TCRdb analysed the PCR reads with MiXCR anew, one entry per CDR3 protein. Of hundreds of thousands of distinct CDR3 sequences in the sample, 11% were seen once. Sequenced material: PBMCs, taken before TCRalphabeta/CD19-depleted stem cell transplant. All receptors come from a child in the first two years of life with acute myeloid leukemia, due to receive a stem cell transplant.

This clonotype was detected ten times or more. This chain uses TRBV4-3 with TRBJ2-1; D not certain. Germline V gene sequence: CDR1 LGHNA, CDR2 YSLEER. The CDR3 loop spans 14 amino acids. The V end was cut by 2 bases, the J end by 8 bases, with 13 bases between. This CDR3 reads CASSQTVLLHEQFF. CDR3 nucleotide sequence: TGCGCCAGCAGCCAAACCGTACTGCTCCATGAGCAGTTCTTC.

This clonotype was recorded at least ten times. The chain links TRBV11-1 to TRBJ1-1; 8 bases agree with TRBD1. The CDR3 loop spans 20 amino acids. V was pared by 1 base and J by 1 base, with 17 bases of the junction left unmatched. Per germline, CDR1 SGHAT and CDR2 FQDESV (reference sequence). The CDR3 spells CASSLVLASDRDFRNTEAFF. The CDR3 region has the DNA TGTGCCAGCAGCTTAGTCTTGGCTTCGGACAGGGACTTTAGGAACACTGAAGCTTTCTTT.

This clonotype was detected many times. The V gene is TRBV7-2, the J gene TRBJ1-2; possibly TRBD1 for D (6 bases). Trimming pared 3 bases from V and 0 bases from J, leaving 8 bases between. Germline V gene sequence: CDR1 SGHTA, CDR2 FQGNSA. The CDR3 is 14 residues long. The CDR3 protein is CASSFGTSNYGYTF. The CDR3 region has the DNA TGTGCCAGCAGCTTCGGGACATCTAACTATGGCTACACCTTC.

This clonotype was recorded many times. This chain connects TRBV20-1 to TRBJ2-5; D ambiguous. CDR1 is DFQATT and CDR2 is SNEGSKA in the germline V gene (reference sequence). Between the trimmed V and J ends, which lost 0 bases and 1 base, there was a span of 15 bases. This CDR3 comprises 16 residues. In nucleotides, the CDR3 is TGCAGTGCTAGAGATATGATTACGGGCATCCAAGAGACCCAGTACTTC. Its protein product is CSARDMITGIQETQYF.

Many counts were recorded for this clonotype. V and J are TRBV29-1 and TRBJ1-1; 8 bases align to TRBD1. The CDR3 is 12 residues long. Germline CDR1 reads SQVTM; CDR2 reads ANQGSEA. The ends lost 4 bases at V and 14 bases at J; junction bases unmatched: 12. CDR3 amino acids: CSVVGARTGPFF. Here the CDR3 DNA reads TGCAGCGTTGTCGGGGCCCGGACAGGGCCCTTCTTT.

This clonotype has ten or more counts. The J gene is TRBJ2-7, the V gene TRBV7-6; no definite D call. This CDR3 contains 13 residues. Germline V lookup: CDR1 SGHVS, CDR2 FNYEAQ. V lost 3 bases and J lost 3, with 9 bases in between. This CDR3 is CASSLGTIYEQYF. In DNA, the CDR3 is TGTGCCAGCAGCTTGGGCACAATCTACGAGCAGTACTTC.

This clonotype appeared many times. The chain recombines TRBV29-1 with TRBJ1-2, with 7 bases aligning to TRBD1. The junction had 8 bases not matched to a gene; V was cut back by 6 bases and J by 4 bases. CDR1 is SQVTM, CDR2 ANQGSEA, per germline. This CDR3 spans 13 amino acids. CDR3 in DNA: TGCAGCGTCGCCGACAGGGTTTCCTATGGCTACACCTTC. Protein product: CSVADRVSYGYTF.

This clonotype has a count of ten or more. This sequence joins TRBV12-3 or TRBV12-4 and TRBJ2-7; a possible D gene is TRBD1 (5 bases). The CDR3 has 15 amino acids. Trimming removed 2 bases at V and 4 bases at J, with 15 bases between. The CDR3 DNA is TGTGCCAGCAGTTTAAGATCAGGGATTATGTACGAGCAGTACTTC. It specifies CASSLRSGIMYEQYF.

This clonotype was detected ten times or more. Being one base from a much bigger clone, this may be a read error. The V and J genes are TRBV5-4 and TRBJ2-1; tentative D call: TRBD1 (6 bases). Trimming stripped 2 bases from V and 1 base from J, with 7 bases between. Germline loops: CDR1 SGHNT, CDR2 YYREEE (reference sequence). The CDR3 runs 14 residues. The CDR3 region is CASSFGQSYNEQFF. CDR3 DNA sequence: TGTGCCAGCAGCTTTGGACAGTCCTACAATGAGCAGTTCTTC. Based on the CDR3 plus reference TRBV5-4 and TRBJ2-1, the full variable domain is ETGVTQSPTHLIKTRGQQVTLRCSSQSGHNTVSWYQQALGQGPQFIFQYYREEENGRGNFPPRFSGLQFPNYSSELNVNALELDDSALYLCASSFGQSYNEQFFGPGTRLTVL.

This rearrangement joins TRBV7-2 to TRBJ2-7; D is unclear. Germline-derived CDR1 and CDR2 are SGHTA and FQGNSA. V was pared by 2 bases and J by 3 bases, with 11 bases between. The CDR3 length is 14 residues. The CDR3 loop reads CASSLLGGHYEQYF. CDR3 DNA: TGTGCCAGCAGCTTATTAGGTGGCCACTACGAGCAGTACTTC.

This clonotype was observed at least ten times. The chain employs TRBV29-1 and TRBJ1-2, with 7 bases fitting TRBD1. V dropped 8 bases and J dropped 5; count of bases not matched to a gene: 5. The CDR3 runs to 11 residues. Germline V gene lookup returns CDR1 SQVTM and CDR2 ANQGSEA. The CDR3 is CSTQGPYGYTF. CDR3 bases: TGCAGCACACAGGGGCCTTATGGCTACACCTTC.

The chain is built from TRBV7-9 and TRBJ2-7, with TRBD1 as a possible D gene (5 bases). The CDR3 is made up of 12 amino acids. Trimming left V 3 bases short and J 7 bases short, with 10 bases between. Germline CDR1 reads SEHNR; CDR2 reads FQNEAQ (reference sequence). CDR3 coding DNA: TGTGCCAGCAGCTTCATCAGGGAAGAGCAGTACTTC. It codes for CASSFIREEQYF. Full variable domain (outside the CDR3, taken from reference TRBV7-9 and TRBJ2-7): DTGVSQNPRHKITKRGQNVTFRCDPISEHNRLYWYRQTLGQGPEFLTYFQNEAQLEKSRLLSDRFSAERPKGSFSTLEIQRTEQGDSAMYLCASSFIREEQYFGPGTRLTVT.

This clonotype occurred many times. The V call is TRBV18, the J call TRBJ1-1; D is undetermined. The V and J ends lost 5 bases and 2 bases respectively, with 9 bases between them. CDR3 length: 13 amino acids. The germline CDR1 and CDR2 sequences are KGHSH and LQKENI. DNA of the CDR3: TGTGCCAGCTCAGGCTGGAGAAACACTGAAGCTTTCTTT. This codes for CASSGWRNTEAFF.